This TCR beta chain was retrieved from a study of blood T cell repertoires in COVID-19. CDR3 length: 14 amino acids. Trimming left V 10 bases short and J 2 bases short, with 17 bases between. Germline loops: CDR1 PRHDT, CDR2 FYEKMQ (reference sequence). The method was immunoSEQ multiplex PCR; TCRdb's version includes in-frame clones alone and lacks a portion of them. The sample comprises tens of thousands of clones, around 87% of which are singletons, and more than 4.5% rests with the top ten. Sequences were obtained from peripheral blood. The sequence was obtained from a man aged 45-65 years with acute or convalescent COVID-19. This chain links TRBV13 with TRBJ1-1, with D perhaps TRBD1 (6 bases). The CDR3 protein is CATYPGQYNTEAFF. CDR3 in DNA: TGTGCCACTTACCCCGGACAGTATAACACTGAAGCTTTCTTT. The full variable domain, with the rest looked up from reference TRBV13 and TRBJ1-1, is AAGVIQSPRHLIKEKRETATLKCYPIPRHDTVYWYQQGPGQDPQFLISFYEKMQSDKGSIPDRFSAQQFSDYHSELNMSSLELGDSALYFCATYPGQYNTEAFFGQGTRLTVV.